This TCR beta chain was captured in a study of cytomegalovirus exposure and HLA in healthy donors. General study points: Cytomegalovirus association was listed for 164 TCR beta chains. DRB1 had the most TCR associations and HLA-C the fewest, a later analysis found, with rates varying by HLA locus.

The CDR3 runs 16 residues. Unmatched junction bases numbered 14, after V lost 5 bases and J lost 8 bases. Germline CDR1 SGHRS, CDR2 YFSETQ. Comment on this clone: Its antigen is still unknown. Within the sample, other DNA sequences also encode this same CDR3.

The PCR was carried out with 60 Vbeta primers and 13 Jbeta primers. Method: immunoSEQ multiplex PCR; TCRdb's copy keeps in-frame clones and lacks some. The top ten clones hold about 6.8% of a sample with 100,000 to 120,000 clones, around four fifths of them seen once. The gene calls are TRBV5-1 and TRBJ2-1; 9 bases line up with TRBD1. The receptor was isolated from a man aged 25-40 years in good health and CMV-seropositive. Sequencing was performed on PBMCs. This chain's CDR3 is CASSWPPGQGNDEQFF. The CDR3 DNA reads TGCGCCAGCAGTTGGCCCCCGGGACAGGGAAACGATGAGCAGTTCTTC.